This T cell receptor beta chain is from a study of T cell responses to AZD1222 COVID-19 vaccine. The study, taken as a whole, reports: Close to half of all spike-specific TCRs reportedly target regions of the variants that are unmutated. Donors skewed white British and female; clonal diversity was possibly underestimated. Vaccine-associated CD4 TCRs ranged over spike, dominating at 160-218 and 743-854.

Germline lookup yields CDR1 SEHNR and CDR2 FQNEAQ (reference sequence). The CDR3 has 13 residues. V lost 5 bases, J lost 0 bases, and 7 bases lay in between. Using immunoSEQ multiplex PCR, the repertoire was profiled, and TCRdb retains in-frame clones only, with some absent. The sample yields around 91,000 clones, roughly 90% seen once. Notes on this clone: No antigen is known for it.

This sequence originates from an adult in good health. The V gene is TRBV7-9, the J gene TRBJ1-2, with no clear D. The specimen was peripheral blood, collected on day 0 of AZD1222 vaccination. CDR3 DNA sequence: TGTGCCAGCAGCCTCCTAGCTAACTATGGCTACACCTTC. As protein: CASSLLANYGYTF. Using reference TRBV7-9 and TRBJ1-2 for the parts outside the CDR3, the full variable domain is DTGVSQNPRHKITKRGQNVTFRCDPISEHNRLYWYRQTLGQGPEFLTYFQNEAQLEKSRLLSDRFSAERPKGSFSTLEIQRTEQGDSAMYLCASSLLANYGYTFGSGTRLTVV.